This TCR beta chain was found in a study of T-cell reconstitution after alpha-beta-depleted transplantation in children. Preparation of the TCRbeta library was carried out with unique molecular identifiers. From the PCR reads, TCRdb called clonotypes with MiXCR, one entry per CDR3 protein. The sample yields about 500,000 distinct CDR3 sequences, 32% seen once. The V and J ends lost 7 bases and 7 bases, in that order; junction bases with no gene match: 13. This CDR3 is 16 amino acids long. This sequence was found in a human donor who donated a stem cell graft to a child with aplastic anemia. The material sequenced was PBMCs from the stem cell graft donor, taken from the stem cell graft. The V and J genes are TRBV12-3 or TRBV12-4 and TRBJ1-5; 10 bases fit TRBD1. The CDR3 DNA reads as TGTGCCAGCACCTCGAAGGGGACAGGGGTTAACCAGCCCCAGCATTTT. Amino acid sequence: CASTSKGTGVNQPQHF.